The TCR beta chain under discussion was sequenced for a study of T cells in Graves' hyperthyroidism and ophthalmopathy. Study results and limitations: Ophthalmopathy, which appeared later, was predicted by the model a median approximately 6 months before onset.

TCR beta CDR3 region amplification was performed from RNA transcripts. HTBI primers were the set used in a first-round RT-PCR of the TCR CDR3. TCRdb fed the multiplex PCR reads into MiXCR, producing one record per CDR3 protein. The sample gives 700,000 to 850,000 distinct CDR3 sequences, over 35% of which show up once; about a third is in the top ten. Stable hyperthyroidism: no ophthalmopathy progression over 18 months of follow-up. Disease duration under 2 months; hyperthyroidism patients were aged 18 to 65. Pregnant or lactating patients were excluded, as were those with uncontrolled infection or other autoimmune disease. This clonotype came up many times. Its cognate antigen is unknown. V lost 1 base and J 0 bases, leaving 10 bases between the germline ends. Looked up from germline, CDR1 is SGDLS and CDR2 is YYNGEE. CDR3 length equals 16 residues.

The sequenced sample consisted of blood. The V and J genes are TRBV9 and TRBJ1-4, with a possible D match to TRBD1 (6 bases). This receptor was taken from a middle-aged woman with Graves' hyperthyroidism. CDR3 region: CASSVTGMATNEKLFF. The DNA of the CDR3 is TGTGCCAGCAGCGTAACAGGGATGGCAACTAATGAAAAACTGTTTTTT.